These 9 T cell receptor beta chains were all obtained from the same sample, sequenced in a study of neoadjuvant nivolumab and ipilimumab in lung cancer. TCRdb's table, derived via immunoSEQ multiplex PCR, lists solely in-frame clones and lacks some. The repertoire holds thousands of clones, with around three quarters as singletons. The sequenced sample was tumor tissue, obtained after neoadjuvant nivolumab, alone or with ipilimumab, at or shortly before surgery. Receptor source: an adult with non-small cell lung cancer.

This sequence joins TRBV2 and TRBJ1-1; perhaps TRBD1 as D (6 bases). With 7 bases removed from V and 0 bases from J, the gap between germline ends came to 9 bases. The CDR3 loop spans 13 amino acids. Germline CDR1 is SNHLY and CDR2 is FYNNEI. This CDR3 is CASNGQLNTEAFF. DNA of the CDR3: TGTGCCAGCAATGGACAGCTGAACACTGAAGCTTTCTTT. Based on the CDR3 plus reference TRBV2 and TRBJ1-1, the full variable domain is EPEVTQTPSHQVTQMGQEVILRCVPISNHLYFYWYRQILGQKVEFLVSFYNNEISEKSEIFDDQFSVERPDGSNFTLKIRSTKLEDSAMYFCASNGQLNTEAFFGQGTRLTVV.

This rearrangement joins TRBV2 to TRBJ2-7; D ambiguous. Germline CDR1 and CDR2: SNHLY and FYNNEI. The CDR3 contains 14 residues. With 5 bases removed from V and 2 bases from J, the gap between germline ends came to 13 bases. For the CDR3, the DNA is TGTGCCAGCAGTCGGGTTACGAGCCCCTACGAGCAGTACTTC. Translated: CASSRVTSPYEQYF. The whole variable domain, remainder taken from reference TRBV2 and TRBJ2-7, is EPEVTQTPSHQVTQMGQEVILRCVPISNHLYFYWYRQILGQKVEFLVSFYNNEISEKSEIFDDQFSVERPDGSNFTLKIRSTKLEDSAMYFCASSRVTSPYEQYFGPGTRLTVT.

This clone was seen a few times. The chain carries TRBV6-1 and TRBJ1-5; no clear D. This CDR3 contains 14 residues. The V end was cut by 1 base, the J end by 2 bases, with 6 bases between. Germline assignment: CDR1 MNHNS and CDR2 SASEGT. CDR3 region: CASSEGGGNQPQHF. In nucleotides, the CDR3 is TGTGCCAGCAGTGAAGGAGGTGGCAATCAGCCCCAGCATTTT.

V gene TRBV27 combines with J gene TRBJ2-2, with TRBD1 identical over 9 bases. The germline V gene encodes CDR1 MNHEY and CDR2 SMNVEV (reference sequence). The CDR3 extends over 15 amino acids. The V gene end was trimmed by 6 bases and the J gene end by 4 bases; junction bases not matched to a gene: 6. The CDR3 region has the DNA TGTGCCAGCAGGGCGACAGGGGGAGTCACCGGGGAGCTGTTTTTT. Translation: CASRATGGVTGELFF.

This sequence joins TRBV5-4 and TRBJ2-7; the D gene is possibly TRBD2 (7 bases). V lost 3 bases and J lost 1, with 11 bases in between. This CDR3 comprises 14 residues. Germline V gene data show CDR1 as SGHNT and CDR2 as YYREEE (reference sequence). The CDR3 loop is CASSSGGRSYEQYF. CDR3 bases: TGTGCCAGCAGCTCGGGGGGCAGGTCCTACGAGCAGTACTTC.

This chain joins TRBV5-1 and TRBJ2-1, with TRBD2 identical over 13 bases. CDR3 size: 15 residues. The V and J ends lost 6 bases and 7 bases, in that order; junction bases with no gene match: 7. The germline V gene encodes CDR1 SGHRS and CDR2 YFSETQ. For the CDR3, the DNA is TGCGCCAGCACCCCCGGGACTAGCGGGGCGAATGAGCAGTTCTTC. Its protein is CASTPGTSGANEQFF.

V and J are TRBV29-1 and TRBJ2-1; TRBD1 matches 9 bases. The V gene's germline CDR1 is SQVTM and CDR2 ANQGSEA. CDR3 length: 14 residues. V lost 1 base and J lost 6; bases outside the gene matches: 4. The CDR3 region has the DNA TGCAGCGTTGAAGCGGGACAGGGAATCAATGAGCAGTTCTTC. Amino acid sequence: CSVEAGQGINEQFF.

This clone showed up just a few times. The rearrangement links TRBV7-6 to TRBJ2-1, with 7 bases matching TRBD2. V shed 8 bases and J 2 bases; nucleotides not matched to a gene: 6. CDR1 and CDR2 (germline): SGHVS, FNYEAQ. There are 14 residues in the CDR3. The CDR3, as DNA: TGTGCCAGCGGAAGGGAGGGGACCTACAATGAGCAGTTCTTC. Protein sequence: CASGREGTYNEQFF.

The chain is built from TRBV28 and TRBJ2-2; TRBD1 aligns across 8 bases. Germline V gene data show CDR1 as MDHEN and CDR2 as SYDVKM. V shed 6 bases and J 0 bases; nucleotides not matched to a gene: 6. This CDR3 has 16 amino acids. The CDR3 DNA sequence: TGTGCCAGCAGAGCCACAGGGGGAACGAACACCGGGGAGCTGTTTTTT. As protein: CASRATGGTNTGELFF. Using reference TRBV28 and TRBJ2-2 for the parts outside the CDR3, the full variable domain is DVKVTQSSRYLVKRTGEKVFLECVQDMDHENMFWYRQDPGLGLRLIYFSYDVKMKEKGDIPEGYSVSREKKERFSLILESASTNQTSMYLCASRATGGTNTGELFFGEGSRLTVL.